This TCR beta chain was sequenced for a study of T-cell reconstitution after alpha-beta-depleted transplantation in children. The authors prepared the TCRbeta library with unique molecular identifiers. MiXCR, run by TCRdb on the PCR reads, gives a single entry per CDR3 protein. This sample carries 500,000 to 600,000 distinct CDR3 sequences, 25% to 30% of them seen once, and the ten largest clones take around a third. Points from the study as a whole: T cells produced anew were the main source of T-cell counts and diversity one year after transplant. Reportedly, only several hundred clones from non-depleted graft cells drove alpha-beta T-cell counts at about two months.

Remarks on this clonotype: Antigen specificity is unknown.

The CDR3 spans 14 residues. Per germline, CDR1 DFQATT and CDR2 SNEGSKA (reference sequence). Trimming pared 2 bases from V and 5 bases from J, leaving 12 bases between. The chain joins TRBV20-1 to TRBJ2-2; possible D gene TRBD2, 5 bases. The sample consisted of PBMCs, taken before TCRalphabeta/CD19-depleted stem cell transplant. The sequence was collected from a boy younger than two with Wiskott-Aldrich syndrome, due to receive a stem cell transplant. CDR3 residues: CSARSDGVTGELFF. Written as DNA, the CDR3 is TGCAGTGCTAGATCAGACGGGGTAACCGGGGAGCTGTTTTTT.